Sequencing of this T cell receptor (beta chain) was carried out in a study of cytomegalovirus exposure and HLA in healthy donors. The protocol was immunoSEQ multiplex PCR, while the TCRdb copy is restricted to in-frame clones and leaves out a portion. The sample lists about 130,000 clones, 89% occurring once. The TCR was taken from a woman younger than 35 in good health and CMV-seronegative. The source material was PBMCs.

The CDR3 loop is CASSPRFTGELFF. CDR3 nucleotide sequence: TGCGCCAGCAGCCCCCGGTTCACCGGGGAGCTGTTTTTT. The J gene is TRBJ2-2, the V gene TRBV5-1; D is unclear. The V end was cut by 4 bases, the J end by 4 bases, with 8 bases between. The length of the CDR3 is 13 residues. Per the germline V gene, CDR1 is SGHRS and CDR2 is YFSETQ. The variable domain in full, with the rest retrieved from reference TRBV5-1 and TRBJ2-2, is KAGVTQTPRYLIKTRGQQVTLSCSPISGHRSVSWYQQTPGQGLQFLFEYFSETQRNKGNFPGRFSGRQFSNSRSEMNVSTLELGDSALYLCASSPRFTGELFFGEGSRLTVL.